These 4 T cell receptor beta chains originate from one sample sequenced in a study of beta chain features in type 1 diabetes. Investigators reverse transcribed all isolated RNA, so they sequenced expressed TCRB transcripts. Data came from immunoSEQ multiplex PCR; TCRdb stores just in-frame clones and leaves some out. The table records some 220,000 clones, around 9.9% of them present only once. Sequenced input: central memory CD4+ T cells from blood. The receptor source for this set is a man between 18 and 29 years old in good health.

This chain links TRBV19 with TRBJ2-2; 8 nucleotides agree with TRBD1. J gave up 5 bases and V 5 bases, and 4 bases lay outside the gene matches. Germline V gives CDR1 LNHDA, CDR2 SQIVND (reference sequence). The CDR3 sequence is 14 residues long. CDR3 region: CASSGTGLTGELFF. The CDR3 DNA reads TGTGCCAGTAGTGGGACAGGCTTAACCGGGGAGCTGTTTTTT.

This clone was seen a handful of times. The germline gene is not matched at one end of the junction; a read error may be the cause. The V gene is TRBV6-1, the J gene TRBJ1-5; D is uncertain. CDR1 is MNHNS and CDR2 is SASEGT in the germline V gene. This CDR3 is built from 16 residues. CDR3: CASSEDGGYSNQPQHF. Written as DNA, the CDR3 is TGTGCCAGCAGCGAAGACGGCGGTTATAGCAATCAGCCCCAGCATTTT.

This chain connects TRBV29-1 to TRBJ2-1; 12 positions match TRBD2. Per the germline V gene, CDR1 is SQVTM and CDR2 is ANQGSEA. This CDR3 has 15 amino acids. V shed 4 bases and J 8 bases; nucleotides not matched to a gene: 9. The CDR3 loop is CSVVVASGRADEQFF. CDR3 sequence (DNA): TGCAGCGTTGTAGTGGCTAGCGGGAGGGCGGATGAGCAGTTCTTC.

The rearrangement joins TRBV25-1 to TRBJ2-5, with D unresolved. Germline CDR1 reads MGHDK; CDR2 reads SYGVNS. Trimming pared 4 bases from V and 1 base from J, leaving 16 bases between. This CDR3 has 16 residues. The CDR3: CASSAPRATFQETQYF. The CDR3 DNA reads TGTGCCAGCAGTGCTCCTCGGGCCACCTTCCAAGAGACCCAGTACTTC.